Below, 15 T cell receptor beta chains from the same sample are listed, as sequenced in a study of blood T cell repertoires in COVID-19. Clones were read by immunoSEQ multiplex PCR, and TCRdb kept only the in-frame ones, dropping some. The sample gives fewer than 200,000 clones, around 87% of which show up once; about an eighth is in the top ten. Input material: peripheral blood. The receptor source for this set is a woman aged 70-85 years with COVID-19, enrolled during active disease.

The chain links TRBV13 to TRBJ2-7; perhaps TRBD1 as D (6 bases). Trimming took 5 bases from V and 2 from J, leaving 19 bases between them. Germline CDR1 reads PRHDT; CDR2 reads FYEKMQ (reference sequence). The CDR3 has 16 amino acids. The CDR3 is CASSTRLPGQTYEQYF. The CDR3 coding sequence is TGTGCCAGCAGCACGCGATTACCGGGACAAACCTACGAGCAGTACTTC.

This clone was observed once. This chain connects TRBV30 to TRBJ1-5, with TRBD1 as a possible D gene (6 bases). Germline values: CDR1 GTSNPN, CDR2 SVGIG (reference sequence). The CDR3 is 14 amino acids. Trimming stripped 2 bases from V and 9 bases from J, with 17 bases between. The CDR3 spells CAWSTTTGSAPQHF. DNA for the CDR3: TGTGCCTGGAGTACCACGACAGGATCTGCGCCCCAGCATTTT.

The gene calls are TRBV6-1 and TRBJ2-7, with D unresolved. Trimming cost V 4 bases and J 0 bases, with 7 bases left between them. Germline values: CDR1 MNHNS, CDR2 SASEGT. The CDR3 has 13 residues. CDR3 in DNA: TGTGCCAGCAGTGTAGCCTTCTCCTACGAGCAGTACTTC. This codes for CASSVAFSYEQYF.

The sample holds one count of this clone. The chain has TRBV27 and TRBJ2-7; 9 positions agree with TRBD2. Germline V gene sequence: CDR1 MNHEY, CDR2 SMNVEV (reference sequence). The CDR3 runs 13 residues. V lost 6 bases, J lost 2 bases, and 2 bases stayed unmatched. The CDR3 DNA is TGTGCCAGCAGGCCTAGCGGGACCTACGAGCAGTACTTC. Amino acids: CASRPSGTYEQYF.

This chain connects TRBV19 to TRBJ1-5; D call uncertain. Germline loops: CDR1 LNHDA, CDR2 SQIVND (reference sequence). The CDR3 length is 12 residues. Trimming cost V 5 bases and J 4 bases, with 6 bases left between them. The CDR3 loop is CASSVGNQPQHF. The CDR3 bases are TGTGCCAGTAGTGTCGGGAATCAGCCCCAGCATTTT.

This chain joins TRBV5-1 and TRBJ2-1; TRBD2 matches 8 bases. From germline, CDR1 is SGHRS and CDR2 YFSETQ. This CDR3 contains 14 residues. J lost 3 bases, V lost 5 bases, and 4 bases had no gene match. CDR3 nucleotides: TGCGCCAGCAGGGGAGCGGGAGTCTACAATGAGCAGTTCTTC. As protein: CASRGAGVYNEQFF. The full variable domain, rest sourced from reference TRBV5-1 and TRBJ2-1, is KAGVTQTPRYLIKTRGQQVTLSCSPISGHRSVSWYQQTPGQGLQFLFEYFSETQRNKGNFPGRFSGRQFSNSRSEMNVSTLELGDSALYLCASRGAGVYNEQFFGPGTRLTVL.

V usage is TRBV7-2 and J usage is TRBJ1-5; the D gene is possibly TRBD1 (6 bases). Trimming took off 3 bases at V and 5 bases at J, with 14 bases between the two ends. The germline gives CDR1 SGHTA, CDR2 FQGNSA. This CDR3 has 15 amino acids. CDR3 sequence (DNA): TGTGCCAGCAGCTTCAGGTGGGGGCGTGATCAGCCCCAGCATTTT. It yields the protein CASSFRWGRDQPQHF.

The CDR3 DNA is TGCGCCAGCAGCTTGACAGGGCCATATGAAAAACTGTTTTTT. It encodes CASSLTGPYEKLFF. The chain recombines TRBV5-1 with TRBJ1-4; possibly TRBD1 for D (6 bases). V was cut by 1 base and J by 6 bases, with 10 bases left in between. The CDR3 runs to 14 residues. Germline loops: CDR1 SGHRS, CDR2 YFSETQ. Full variable domain (outside the CDR3, taken from reference TRBV5-1 and TRBJ1-4): KAGVTQTPRYLIKTRGQQVTLSCSPISGHRSVSWYQQTPGQGLQFLFEYFSETQRNKGNFPGRFSGRQFSNSRSEMNVSTLELGDSALYLCASSLTGPYEKLFFGSGTQLSVL.

The chain has TRBV5-4 and TRBJ2-2; 7 nucleotides line up with TRBD1. The V segment lost 1 base and the J segment 5 bases; nucleotides outside the gene matches: 5. This CDR3 contains 15 residues. CDR1 SGHNT and CDR2 YYREEE come from the germline V gene (reference sequence). The CDR3 DNA follows: TGTGCCAGCAGCTTGACGGTCAGGGGGACCGGGGAGCTGTTTTTT. Protein: CASSLTVRGTGELFF.

This chain uses TRBV3-1 (or the pseudogene TRBV3-2) with TRBJ1-4; tentative D call: TRBD1 (5 bases). The CDR3 is 16 residues long. Per germline, CDR1 LGHDT and CDR2 YNNKEL (reference sequence). Trimming removed 0 bases from V and 3 bases from J, with 11 bases in between. CDR3 nucleotides: TGTGCCAGCAGCCAAGAATGCGCGGGGCCTAATGAAAAACTGTTTTTT. This sequence encodes CASSQECAGPNEKLFF.

Here the CDR3 reads CASSERKRFF. As DNA, the CDR3 is TGTGCCAGCAGCGAGAGGAAAAGGTTCTTC. The V call is TRBV2, the J call TRBJ2-1; D uncertain. CDR3 length: 10 residues. Per the germline V gene, CDR1 is SNHLY and CDR2 is FYNNEI. V lost 6 bases, J lost 15 bases, and 12 bases lay in between.

This chain uses TRBV12-3 or TRBV12-4 with TRBJ1-2; D not certain. The CDR3 length is 12 residues. Trimming cost V 5 bases and J 8 bases, with 12 bases left between them. CDR3 in DNA: TGTGCCAGCAGTACAGATGGGAGCGGCTACACCTTC. This gives the protein CASSTDGSGYTF.

The V call is TRBV28, the J call TRBJ1-2, with 7 nucleotides matching TRBD1. Germline CDR1 MDHEN, CDR2 SYDVKM. This CDR3 spans 13 amino acids. V was pared by 10 bases and J by 4 bases, with 9 bases of the junction left unmatched. CDR3 sequence reads: CATIYDRAYGYTF. For the CDR3, the DNA is TGTGCCACTATCTACGACAGGGCCTATGGCTACACCTTC.

CDR3 amino acids: CASSDLPGQGEKLFF. CDR3 in DNA: TGTGCCAGCAGTGATCTCCCGGGACAGGGTGAAAAACTGTTTTTT. The chain joins TRBV2 to TRBJ1-4; TRBD1 matches at 9 bases. CDR1 SNHLY and CDR2 FYNNEI come from the germline V gene. Trimming at V came to 3 bases and at J to 7 bases, leaving 6 bases not matched to a gene. The CDR3 runs 15 residues.

V usage is TRBV28 and J usage is TRBJ2-3; D is unresolved. CDR1 and CDR2 (germline): MDHEN, SYDVKM. Trimming cost V 4 bases and J 1 base, with 12 bases left between them. This CDR3 comprises 15 residues. DNA for the CDR3: TGTGCCAGCAGTTCCAATTACTTAGGCACAGATACGCAGTATTTT. It encodes CASSSNYLGTDTQYF. The full variable domain, completed using reference TRBV28 and TRBJ2-3, is DVKVTQSSRYLVKRTGEKVFLECVQDMDHENMFWYRQDPGLGLRLIYFSYDVKMKEKGDIPEGYSVSREKKERFSLILESASTNQTSMYLCASSSNYLGTDTQYFGPGTRLTVL.